This T cell receptor (beta chain) stems from a study of human T cells and chemical hapten exposure. Findings of the study overall: Versus controls, expanded TCRs had significantly more large CDR3 similarity clusters.

On this clonotype: Its target is not known.

The length of the CDR3 is 16 residues. Trimming took 3 bases from V and 5 from J; bases not matched to a gene: 7. Germline CDR1 and CDR2: SGHDT and YYEEEE. Time point specified: patch test 1, 2 weeks after DPC sensitization. The treatment was: therapeutic diphenylcyclopropenone sensitization with weekly scalp DPC. In TCRdb, the RACE reads were re-called with MiXCR into one record per CDR3 protein. The table lists roughly 86,000 distinct CDR3 sequences, about 11% of them singletons, with less than 2.5% in the top ten. The sample was whole blood, taken in connection with sensitization to the hapten diphenylcyclopropenone (DPC). This sequence originates from a middle-aged man with alopecia areata. Some clones in this sample may be carry-over from other donors' samples. The chain joins TRBV5-6 to TRBJ2-7; 14 bases map to TRBD2. The chain's CDR3 is CASSWGLAGVMNEQYF. In DNA form, the CDR3 reads TGTGCCAGCAGCTGGGGACTAGCGGGAGTAATGAACGAGCAGTACTTC. Combining the CDR3 with reference TRBV5-6 and TRBJ2-7 gives the whole variable domain DAGVTQSPTHLIKTRGQQVTLRCSPKSGHDTVSWYQQALGQGPQFIFQYYEEEERQRGNFPDRFSGHQFPNYSSELNVNALLLGDSALYLCASSWGLAGVMNEQYFGPGTRLTVT.